This passage covers 17 T cell receptor beta chains from one sample sequenced in a study of persistence of HIV-infected CD4 T cells. Nonspecific anti-CD3/anti-CD28 bead stimulation represents the broad CD4+ T cell repertoire. Sorting selected CD4+ T cells upregulating both CD40 ligand and CD69. These TCRs' antigens remain unknown. The libraries were made with immunoSEQ version 4 in survey mode. Clones were sequenced by immunoSEQ multiplex PCR, and TCRdb holds only the in-frame ones, with some missing. Of about 37,000 clones listed, approximately 86% are singletons. The material was CD4+ T cells sorted from PBMCs after 18-hour stimulation, obtained from a patient who received antiretroviral therapy. These receptors were collected from an adult man with HIV who was CMV-seropositive.

The rearrangement joins TRBV7-3 to TRBJ1-2; perhaps TRBD1 as D (5 bases). Trimming pared 3 bases from V and 5 bases from J, leaving 13 bases between. CDR1 is SGHTA and CDR2 is FQGTGA in the germline V gene. CDR3 length equals 14 residues. The DNA for the CDR3 is TGTGCCAGCAGCTTGGGGACCGGCGGTTATGGCTACACCTTC. Its protein is CASSLGTGGYGYTF.

This sequence joins TRBV27 and TRBJ2-2; D is undetermined. Trimming took off 7 bases at V and 7 bases at J, with 22 bases between the two ends. This CDR3 region has 16 residues. Germline assignment: CDR1 MNHEY and CDR2 SMNVEV (reference sequence). CDR3 protein: CASMELGQPDVGELFF. DNA for the CDR3: TGTGCCAGCATGGAGCTGGGTCAACCTGACGTCGGGGAGCTGTTTTTT.

This chain uses TRBV29-1 with TRBJ2-1, with D possibly TRBD1 on 5 matching bases. Trimming removed 4 bases at V and 1 base at J, with 26 bases between. The V gene's germline CDR1 is SQVTM and CDR2 ANQGSEA. The CDR3 is made up of 19 amino acids. CDR3 region: CSVGQLGSRPPVSYNEQFF. The CDR3 DNA is TGCAGCGTTGGACAGTTAGGTTCGAGGCCTCCAGTGTCCTACAATGAGCAGTTCTTC.

This clone was detected a few times. The V and J genes are TRBV6-2 or TRBV6-3 and TRBJ1-5, with D maybe TRBD1 (5 bases). The V gene's germline CDR1 is MNHEY and CDR2 SVGEGT. There are 16 residues in the CDR3. The ends were cut back, 0 bases at V and 1 base at J, with 10 bases in the middle. The CDR3 protein is CASSYSGGPSNQPQHF. CDR3 nucleotide sequence: TGTGCCAGCAGTTACTCCGGGGGACCGAGCAATCAGCCCCAGCATTTT.

V and J are TRBV5-5 and TRBJ1-1, with D possibly TRBD1 on 5 matching bases. The CDR3 runs 13 residues. The germline gives CDR1 SGHKS, CDR2 YYEKEE (reference sequence). The V end lost 4 bases, the J end lost 0 bases, and 7 bases lay between the germline ends. The CDR3 DNA reads as TGTGCCAGCAGCCTGACAGTGAACACTGAAGCTTTCTTT. Protein: CASSLTVNTEAFF.

A single count supports this clone. The genes are TRBV19 and TRBJ2-7; 7 bases match TRBD1. V shed 5 bases, J shed 0 bases, and the junction held 7 bases outside the gene matches. The CDR3 has 15 amino acids. Germline V gene sequence: CDR1 LNHDA, CDR2 SQIVND (reference sequence). The CDR3 sequence: CASSRDSLTSYEQYF. The CDR3 DNA is TGTGCCAGTAGTCGGGACAGCCTCACCTCCTACGAGCAGTACTTC.

For this clone: Relative to the germline gene, one junction end is altered; a read error may explain this. The V and J genes are TRBV2 and TRBJ2-5; 10 bases fit TRBD2. This CDR3 is built from 15 residues. The germline V gene has CDR1 SNHLY and CDR2 FYNNEI. The CDR3 nucleotides read TGTGCCAGCAGTCCCATTTTAGCGGGGGGCCTCCCCTGGAACTTC. Its translation is CASSPILAGGLPWNF.

The CDR3 coding sequence is TGTGCCAGCACTCTCCGGGACAGGGGCAATCAGCCCCAGCATTTT. This gives the protein CASTLRDRGNQPQHF. The rearrangement uses TRBV6-5 and TRBJ1-5; 9 bases are shared with TRBD1. Germline assignment: CDR1 MNHEY and CDR2 SVGAGI. V lost 7 bases, J lost 2 bases, and 6 bases stayed unmatched. The CDR3 sequence is 15 residues long.

This chain joins TRBV5-1 and TRBJ2-3; D unresolved. Germline V gene lookup returns CDR1 SGHRS and CDR2 YFSETQ. V was cut by 6 bases and J by 5 bases, with 13 bases left in between. The CDR3 spans 13 residues. The CDR3 DNA reads as TGCGCCAGCACAAGTTTCGATGGAGATACGCAGTATTTT. Amino acid sequence: CASTSFDGDTQYF. The complete variable domain, with remaining parts taken from reference TRBV5-1 and TRBJ2-3, reads KAGVTQTPRYLIKTRGQQVTLSCSPISGHRSVSWYQQTPGQGLQFLFEYFSETQRNKGNFPGRFSGRQFSNSRSEMNVSTLELGDSALYLCASTSFDGDTQYFGPGTRLTVL.

This rearrangement joins TRBV5-1 to TRBJ2-6, with TRBD2 matching 8 bases. V lost 4 bases and J lost 2; bases outside the gene matches: 5. CDR1 and CDR2 from the germline V gene are SGHRS and YFSETQ. This CDR3 is built from 16 residues. CDR3 region: CASSAAGGAGANVLTF. The CDR3 DNA reads TGCGCCAGCAGCGCGGCCGGGGGGGCTGGGGCCAACGTCCTGACTTTC.

This chain connects TRBV4-1 to TRBJ2-7; the D gene is possibly TRBD2 (5 bases). The germline V and J ends were trimmed by 2 bases and 0 bases, with 11 bases remaining between them. The CDR3 covers 15 residues. Germline V gene sequence: CDR1 MGHRA, CDR2 YSYEKL. DNA of the CDR3: TGCGCCAGCAGCCAAACGGACTCCCACTCCTACGAGCAGTACTTC. It is translated as CASSQTDSHSYEQYF.

This rearrangement joins TRBV27 to TRBJ2-1, with 11 bases lining up with TRBD2. In germline, CDR1 is MNHEY, CDR2 SMNVEV (reference sequence). V shed 5 bases and J 4 bases; nucleotides not matched to a gene: 7. The CDR3 has 16 residues. The CDR3 bases are TGTGCCAGCAGTCCCAGACTAGCGGGACTGTACAATGAGCAGTTCTTC. Its translation is CASSPRLAGLYNEQFF.

The rearrangement links TRBV5-1 to TRBJ2-1; 13 positions match TRBD2. V shed 3 bases, J shed 0 bases, and the junction held 12 bases outside the gene matches. The CDR3 covers 20 residues. Germline V gene data show CDR1 as SGHRS and CDR2 as YFSETQ. This CDR3 is CASSWAGTSGAISSYNEQFF. The CDR3 coding sequence is TGCGCCAGCAGCTGGGCCGGGACTAGCGGGGCTATAAGCTCCTACAATGAGCAGTTCTTC.

The chain has TRBV10-3 and TRBJ1-1; 10 positions agree with TRBD1. The CDR3 length is 16 residues. CDR1 is ENHRY, CDR2 SYGVKD, per germline. The ends lost 2 bases at V and 0 bases at J; junction bases unmatched: 3. The CDR3 DNA follows: TGTGCCATCAGTGAGAGGGACAGGGGTATGAACACTGAAGCTTTCTTT. The encoded protein is CAISERDRGMNTEAFF.

The chain couples TRBV18 to TRBJ1-1, with TRBD1 matching 8 bases. The V gene end was trimmed by 3 bases and the J gene end by 0 bases; junction bases not matched to a gene: 12. The CDR3 covers 18 residues. Per the germline V gene, CDR1 is KGHSH and CDR2 is LQKENI. CDR3 sequence: CASSPFTGTGVMNTEAFF. CDR3 nucleotide sequence: TGTGCCAGCTCACCTTTTACCGGGACAGGAGTAATGAACACTGAAGCTTTCTTT.

The rearrangement uses TRBV5-6 and TRBJ2-5; D could derive from TRBD1 or TRBD2 (5 bases each). CDR3 length: 16 amino acids. Germline CDR1 and CDR2: SGHDT and YYEEEE. V was trimmed by 0 bases and J by 4 bases, leaving 16 bases between them. CDR3 amino acids: CASSLGTRGRVETQYF. CDR3 DNA sequence: TGTGCCAGCAGCTTGGGAACCCGGGGCCGGGTAGAGACCCAGTACTTC.

The CDR3 DNA reads as TGTGCCAGCTCACCTGCAGACTATAGGTCGGGCGGTACCCTCCACTTT. Protein: CASSPADYRSGGTLHF. The chain employs TRBV18 and TRBJ1-6, with D hard to call. The CDR3 length is 16 residues. The V gene's germline CDR1 is KGHSH and CDR2 LQKENI. The V gene lost 3 bases and the J gene lost 14 bases, with 23 bases spanning the gap. Complete variable domain (other parts from reference TRBV18 and TRBJ1-6): NAGVMQNPRHLVRRRGQEARLRCSPMKGHSHVYWYRQLPEEGLKFMVYLQKENIIDESGMPKERFSAEFPKEGPSILRIQQVVRGDSAAYFCASSPADYRSGGTLHFGNGTRLTVT.